One T cell receptor beta chain is described in this entry. Sequenced by immunoSEQ multiplex PCR; TCRdb stores in-frame clones only, minus some. The sample consists of some 97,000 clones, roughly 90% of them appearing once. Trimming shortened V by 4 bases and J by 3 bases, and 7 bases separated the two germline ends. Germline V CDR1 and CDR2: SGHTA, FQGNSA. The CDR3 runs 12 residues. This specimen belongs to a study of T cell changes during pregnancy in multiple sclerosis. The input for sequencing was peripheral blood, taken after pregnancy. The receptor was isolated from a female donor with multiple sclerosis, enrolled in a pregnancy study. This chain uses TRBV7-2 with TRBJ2-7; perhaps TRBD1 as D (5 bases). CDR3 in DNA: TGTGCCAGCAGCTCCCAGGGCTACGAGCAGTACTTC. Translation: CASSSQGYEQYF.